A single sample is the source of the 8 T cell receptor beta chains below, sequenced in a study of T cells after yellow fever vaccination. TCRdb redid the calling of the 5' RACE reads with MiXCR, one entry per CDR3 protein. The sample gives a few hundred thousand distinct CDR3 sequences, around 16% of which show up once; 15% to 20% is in the top ten. The sample was PBMCs, taken about 5 days after the first yellow fever vaccination. These receptors were taken from a man younger than 35 who received the YFV17D yellow fever vaccine.

This clonotype was seen a few times. The genes are TRBV11-2 and TRBJ2-7, with D possibly being TRBD2 (5 bases). This CDR3 is 15 amino acids long. The V and J ends lost 5 bases and 5 bases respectively, with 19 bases between them. Germline CDR1 is SGHAT and CDR2 is FQNNGV. DNA of the CDR3: TGTGCCAGCAGCGGACTGAGGCGGGCCCCCCACGAGCAGTACTTC. It specifies CASSGLRRAPHEQYF.

The CDR3, as DNA: TGCAGTGGCCTCCGGGACAGAGTAAACTATGGCTACACCTTC. Its translation: CSGLRDRVNYGYTF. The chain has TRBV20-1 and TRBJ1-2, with 7 bases fitting TRBD1. The V gene end was trimmed by 7 bases and the J gene end by 2 bases; junction bases not matched to a gene: 10. The CDR3 contains 14 residues. The V gene's germline CDR1 is DFQATT and CDR2 SNEGSKA (reference sequence).

This sequence joins TRBV7-8 and TRBJ2-1, with 8 nucleotides matching TRBD1. The V gene end was trimmed by 0 bases and the J gene end by 6 bases; junction bases not matched to a gene: 7. CDR3 length: 16 residues. Germline CDR1 reads SGHVS; CDR2 reads FQNEAQ. In DNA, the CDR3 is TGTGCCAGCAGCTTAGCGTACAGGGGGGCGGGCAATGAGCAGTTCTTC. It is translated as CASSLAYRGAGNEQFF.

The rearrangement joins TRBV24-1 to TRBJ2-1, with 8 bases matching TRBD2. Trimming cost V 5 bases and J 4 bases; bases outside gene matches: 3. The length of the CDR3 is 14 residues. The germline V gene encodes CDR1 KGHDR and CDR2 SFDVKD. Written as DNA, the CDR3 is TGTGCCACCAGTGTTGCGGGGGGATACAATGAGCAGTTCTTC. Translating gives CATSVAGGYNEQFF.

This clonotype was picked up a small number of times. CDR3 DNA sequence: TGCGCCAGCAGCCCCTTGGCGGGGGTCTCCTACGAGCAGTACGTC. This encodes CASSPLAGVSYEQYV. The genes are TRBV4-1 and TRBJ2-7, with TRBD2 matching 7 bases. Germline values: CDR1 MGHRA, CDR2 YSYEKL. Unmatched junction bases numbered 6, after V lost 4 bases and J lost 0 bases. The CDR3 contains 15 residues.

This clonotype was found a few times. This chain connects TRBV10-3 to TRBJ1-4; 7 bases match TRBD1. Germline CDR1 ENHRY, CDR2 SYGVKD. V shed 2 bases, J shed 4 bases, and the junction held 13 bases outside the gene matches. CDR3 size: 18 residues. CDR3 residues: CAISEPTGQDFRNEKLFF. DNA for the CDR3: TGTGCCATCAGTGAGCCGACAGGGCAGGATTTCCGTAATGAAAAACTGTTTTTT.

The chain joins TRBV19 to TRBJ1-5, with a possible D match to TRBD1 (6 bases). Germline V gene data show CDR1 as LNHDA and CDR2 as SQIVND (reference sequence). Trimming removed 4 bases at V and 0 bases at J, with 13 bases between. This CDR3 comprises 16 residues. The CDR3 sequence: CASSTGQIYSNQPQHF. CDR3 DNA: TGTGCCAGTAGTACCGGACAGATCTATAGCAATCAGCCCCAGCATTTT.

The V call is TRBV7-9, the J call TRBJ2-6; a possible D gene is TRBD2 (5 bases). This CDR3 comprises 17 residues. Germline V CDR1 and CDR2: SEHNR, FQNEAQ (reference sequence). The ends were cut back, 2 bases at V and 5 bases at J, with 16 bases in the middle. The chain's CDR3 is CASSLRPLGLRANVLTF. The CDR3 DNA follows: TGTGCCAGCAGCTTACGCCCCCTCGGACTTCGGGCCAACGTCCTGACTTTC.